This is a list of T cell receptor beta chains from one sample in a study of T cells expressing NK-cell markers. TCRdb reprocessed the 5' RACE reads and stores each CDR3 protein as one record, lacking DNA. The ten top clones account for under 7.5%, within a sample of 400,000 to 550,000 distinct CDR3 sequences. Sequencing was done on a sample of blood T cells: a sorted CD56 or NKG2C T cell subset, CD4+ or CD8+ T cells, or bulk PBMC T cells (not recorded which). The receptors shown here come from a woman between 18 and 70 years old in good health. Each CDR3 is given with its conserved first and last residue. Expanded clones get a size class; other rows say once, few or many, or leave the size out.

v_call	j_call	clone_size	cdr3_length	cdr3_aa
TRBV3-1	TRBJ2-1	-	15	CASSQETDGDNEQFF
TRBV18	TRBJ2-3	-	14	CASSPPSATDTQYF
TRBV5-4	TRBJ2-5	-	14	CASSFLAQQETQYF
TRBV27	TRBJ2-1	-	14	CASSPILSGEEQFF
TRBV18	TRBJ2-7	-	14	CASSPQGLSYEQYF
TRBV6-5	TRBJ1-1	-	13	CASSWQKNTEAFF
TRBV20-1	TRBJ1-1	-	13	CSPRTGRNTEAFF
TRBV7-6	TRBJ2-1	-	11	CASGPWGEQFF
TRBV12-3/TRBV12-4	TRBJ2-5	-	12	CASSLGRGTQYF
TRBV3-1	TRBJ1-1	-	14	CASSQVRTRTEAFF
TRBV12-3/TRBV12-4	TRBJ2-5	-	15	CASSLRRGVGETQYF
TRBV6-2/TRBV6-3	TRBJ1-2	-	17	CASSRLRQETANYGYTF
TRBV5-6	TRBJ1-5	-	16	CASSLARRGGYQPQHF
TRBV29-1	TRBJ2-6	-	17	CSVTPGTGGAGANVLTF
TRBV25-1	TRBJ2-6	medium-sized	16	CASSESGVSGANVLTF
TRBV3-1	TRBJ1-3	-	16	CASSPTPGGSGNTTYF